These 9 T cell receptor beta chains originate from one sample sequenced in a study of identical twins. TCRdb fed the 5' RACE reads into MiXCR, producing one record per CDR3 protein. This table holds fewer than 550,000 distinct CDR3 sequences, roughly 15% found once. These data were also filed under a second study, of yellow fever vaccine responses in identical twins.

The sequenced sample consisted of CD4+ T cells sorted from blood. These receptors all stem from a woman aged 18-29 years in good health.

There are a few counts of this clonotype. The chain employs TRBV6-5 and TRBJ2-7; D ambiguous. V lost 8 bases to trimming and J lost 1 base, with 6 bases between them. The germline V gene encodes CDR1 MNHEY and CDR2 SVGAGI. The CDR3 has 11 amino acids. The CDR3 DNA reads as TGTGCCAGCCGACATTCCTACGAGCAGTACTTC. This encodes CASRHSYEQYF.

The genes are TRBV10-3 and TRBJ2-5; D not certain. The CDR3 contains 12 residues. V lost 6 bases to trimming and J lost 3 bases, with 8 bases between them. The germline gives CDR1 ENHRY, CDR2 SYGVKD. The CDR3 loop reads CAISIQKETQYF. The DNA for the CDR3 is TGTGCCATCAGCATACAAAAAGAGACCCAGTACTTC.

This rearrangement joins TRBV7-9 to TRBJ2-7; 7 nucleotides line up with TRBD1. V shed 0 bases and J 0 bases; nucleotides not matched to a gene: 8. The CDR3 contains 17 residues. CDR1 and CDR2 from the germline V gene are SEHNR and FQNEAQ (reference sequence). As DNA, the CDR3 is TGTGCCAGCAGCTTAGCAGGGACAGTTATTAGCTCCTACGAGCAGTACTTC. This sequence encodes CASSLAGTVISSYEQYF.

The J gene is TRBJ2-7, the V gene TRBV28; no reliable D call. Trimming removed 1 base at V and 7 bases at J, with 11 bases between. CDR3 length: 13 residues. CDR1 is MDHEN and CDR2 is SYDVKM in the germline V gene. CDR3 sequence (DNA): TGTGCCAGCAGTTTATCGAGTTTGGGAGAGCAGTACGTC. Residues: CASSLSSLGEQYV.

In this sample, this clonotype turned up a few times. The chain employs TRBV12-3 or TRBV12-4 and TRBJ2-7; 7 nucleotides line up with TRBD1. Losses at the gene ends were 1 base for V and 0 bases for J; bases not matched to a gene: 6. The CDR3 spans 16 residues. The CDR3, as DNA: TGTGCCAGCAGTTTAGGGGACAGTTCCCTCTCCTACGAGCAGTACGTC. Translating it yields CASSLGDSSLSYEQYV.

For the CDR3, the DNA is TGCGCCAGCAGCTCACGCGTCCCGAACACCGGGGAGCTGTTTTTT. Its translation is CASSSRVPNTGELFF. The chain carries TRBV5-1 and TRBJ2-2; no firm D call. Germline lookup yields CDR1 SGHRS and CDR2 YFSETQ. With 3 bases removed from V and 0 bases from J, the gap between germline ends came to 9 bases. This CDR3 has 15 residues.

CDR3 nucleotide sequence: TGTGCAAGTCGCTTAATCTCCGGGAGGGCCTACAATGAGCAGTTCTTC. It encodes CASRLISGRAYNEQFF. This chain joins TRBV12-2 and TRBJ2-1. TRBV12-2 is described as a pseudogene. CDR3 length equals 16 residues.

The sample holds one count of this clonotype. CDR3 sequence (DNA): TGTGCCACCAGTGACCGACTAGCGGGGATACAAGAGACCCAGTACTTC. Its translation: CATSDRLAGIQETQYF. The rearrangement joins TRBV24-1 to TRBJ2-5; TRBD2 matches 11 bases. Germline V gene lookup returns CDR1 KGHDR and CDR2 SFDVKD. Trimming removed 4 bases from V and 2 bases from J; junction bases left unmatched: 5. The CDR3 has 16 residues.

This clonotype appeared a few times. Written as DNA, the CDR3 is TGCAGTGCTAGTTTGCTAGCGGGAGAGGGAAAGCAGTACTTC. It codes for CSASLLAGEGKQYF. The chain has TRBV20-1 and TRBJ2-7; 10 bases agree with TRBD2. V lost 3 bases to trimming and J lost 8 bases; unmatched junction nucleotides: 10. CDR3 length equals 14 residues. Germline loops: CDR1 DFQATT, CDR2 SNEGSKA (reference sequence).